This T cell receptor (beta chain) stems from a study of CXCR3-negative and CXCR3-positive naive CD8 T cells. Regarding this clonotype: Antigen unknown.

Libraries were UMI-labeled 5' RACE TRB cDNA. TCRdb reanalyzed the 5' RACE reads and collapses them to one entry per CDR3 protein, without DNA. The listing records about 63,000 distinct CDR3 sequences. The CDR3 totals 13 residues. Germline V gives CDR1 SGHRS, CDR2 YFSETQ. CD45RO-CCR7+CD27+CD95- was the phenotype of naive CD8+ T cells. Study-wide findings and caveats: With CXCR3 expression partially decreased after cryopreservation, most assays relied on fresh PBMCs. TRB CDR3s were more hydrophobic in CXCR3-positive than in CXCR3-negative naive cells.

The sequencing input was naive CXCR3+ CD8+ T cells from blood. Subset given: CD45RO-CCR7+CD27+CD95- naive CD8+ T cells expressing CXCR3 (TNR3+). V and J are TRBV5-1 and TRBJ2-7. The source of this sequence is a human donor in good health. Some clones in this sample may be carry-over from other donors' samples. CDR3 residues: CASSWDQFYEQYF.